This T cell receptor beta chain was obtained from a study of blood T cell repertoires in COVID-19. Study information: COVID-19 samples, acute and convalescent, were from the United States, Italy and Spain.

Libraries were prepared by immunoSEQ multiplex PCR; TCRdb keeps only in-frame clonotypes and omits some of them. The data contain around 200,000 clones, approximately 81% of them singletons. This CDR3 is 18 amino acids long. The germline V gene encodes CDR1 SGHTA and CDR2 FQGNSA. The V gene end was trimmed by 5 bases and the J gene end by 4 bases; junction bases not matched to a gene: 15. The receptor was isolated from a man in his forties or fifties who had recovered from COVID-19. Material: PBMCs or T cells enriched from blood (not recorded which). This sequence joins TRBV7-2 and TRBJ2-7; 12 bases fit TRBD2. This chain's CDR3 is CASSLRTSGITTTYEQYF. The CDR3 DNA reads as TGTGCCAGCAGCCTCCGGACTAGCGGGATCACAACGACGTACGAGCAGTACTTC.